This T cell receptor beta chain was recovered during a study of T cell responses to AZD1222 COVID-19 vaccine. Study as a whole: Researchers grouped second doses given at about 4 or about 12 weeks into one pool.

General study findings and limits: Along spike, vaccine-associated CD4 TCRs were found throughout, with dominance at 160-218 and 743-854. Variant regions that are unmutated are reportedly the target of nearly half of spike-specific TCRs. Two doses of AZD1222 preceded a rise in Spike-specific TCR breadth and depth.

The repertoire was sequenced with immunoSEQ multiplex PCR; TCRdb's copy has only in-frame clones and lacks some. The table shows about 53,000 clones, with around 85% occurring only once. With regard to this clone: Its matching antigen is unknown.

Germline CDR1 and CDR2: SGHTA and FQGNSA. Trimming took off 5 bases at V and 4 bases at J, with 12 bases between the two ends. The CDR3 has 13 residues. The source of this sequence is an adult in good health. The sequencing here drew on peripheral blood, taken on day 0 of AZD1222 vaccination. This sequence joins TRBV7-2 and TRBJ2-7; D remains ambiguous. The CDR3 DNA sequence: TGTGCCAGCAGCCAGGCAGTTGGATACGAGCAGTACTTC. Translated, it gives CASSQAVGYEQYF.